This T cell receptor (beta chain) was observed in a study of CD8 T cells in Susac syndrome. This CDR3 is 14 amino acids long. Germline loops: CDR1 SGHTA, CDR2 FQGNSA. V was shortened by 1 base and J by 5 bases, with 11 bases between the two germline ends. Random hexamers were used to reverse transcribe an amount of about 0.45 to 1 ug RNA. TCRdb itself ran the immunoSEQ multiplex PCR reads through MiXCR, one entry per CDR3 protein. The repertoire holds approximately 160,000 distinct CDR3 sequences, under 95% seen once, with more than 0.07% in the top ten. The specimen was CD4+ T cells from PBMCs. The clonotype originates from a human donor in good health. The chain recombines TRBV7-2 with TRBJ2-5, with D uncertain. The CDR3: CASSLGVVTETQYF. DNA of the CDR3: TGTGCCAGCAGCTTAGGTGTGGTGACGGAGACCCAGTACTTC.